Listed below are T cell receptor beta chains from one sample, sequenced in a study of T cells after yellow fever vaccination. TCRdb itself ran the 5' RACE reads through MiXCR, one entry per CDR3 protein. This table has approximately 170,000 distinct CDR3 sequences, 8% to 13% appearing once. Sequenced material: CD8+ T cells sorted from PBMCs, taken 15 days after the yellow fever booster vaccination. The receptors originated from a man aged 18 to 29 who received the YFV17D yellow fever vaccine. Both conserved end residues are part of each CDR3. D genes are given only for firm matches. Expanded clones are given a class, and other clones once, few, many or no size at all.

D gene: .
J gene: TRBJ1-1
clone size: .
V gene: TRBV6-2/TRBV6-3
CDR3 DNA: TGTGCCAGCAGTTACCCCGGGATCGGCCCTGAAGCTTTCTTT
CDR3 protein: CASSYPGIGPEAFF

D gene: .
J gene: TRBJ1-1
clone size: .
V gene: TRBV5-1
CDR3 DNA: TGCGCCAGCCTTAGCGGCCAGCCGAACACTGAAGCTTTCTTT
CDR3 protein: CASLSGQPNTEAFF

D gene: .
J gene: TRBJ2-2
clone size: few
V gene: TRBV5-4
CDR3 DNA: TGTGCCAGCAGCTTGGAGGACCCGGGGGCCGGGGAGCTGTTTTTT
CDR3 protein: CASSLEDPGAGELFF

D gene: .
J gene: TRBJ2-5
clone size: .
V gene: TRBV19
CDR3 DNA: TGTGCCAGTAGTATGATCAGTCTGGAGACCCAGTACTTC
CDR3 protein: CASSMISLETQYF

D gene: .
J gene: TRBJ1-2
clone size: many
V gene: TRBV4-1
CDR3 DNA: TGCGCCAGCAGCCAAGGGGGTATGACTTATGGCTACACCTTC
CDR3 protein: CASSQGGMTYGYTF

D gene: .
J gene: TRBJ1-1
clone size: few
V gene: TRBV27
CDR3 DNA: TGTGCCAGCAGGTTTACGGGGGGGAACACTGAAGCTTTCTTT
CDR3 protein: CASRFTGGNTEAFF

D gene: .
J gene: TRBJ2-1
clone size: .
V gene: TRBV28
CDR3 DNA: TGTGCCACTAGGGGCCCTATCTACAATGAGCAGTTCTTC
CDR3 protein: CATRGPIYNEQFF

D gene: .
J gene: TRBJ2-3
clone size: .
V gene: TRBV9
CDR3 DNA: TGTGCCAGCAGCCAAGGGGGAAGCACAGATACGCAGTATTTT
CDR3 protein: CASSQGGSTDTQYF

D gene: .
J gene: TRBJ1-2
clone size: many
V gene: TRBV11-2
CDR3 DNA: TGTGCCAGCAGCTTAGGGACCGGGGATGGCTACACCTTC
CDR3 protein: CASSLGTGDGYTF

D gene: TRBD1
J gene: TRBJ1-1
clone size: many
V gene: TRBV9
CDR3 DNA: TGTGCCAGCGACCCACAGGGGACGAACACTGAAGCTTTCTTT
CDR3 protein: CASDPQGTNTEAFF

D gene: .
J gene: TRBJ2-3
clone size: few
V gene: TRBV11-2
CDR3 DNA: TGTGCCAGCAGCTCGCTACCTCGCACAGATACGCAGTATTTT
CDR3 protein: CASSSLPRTDTQYF

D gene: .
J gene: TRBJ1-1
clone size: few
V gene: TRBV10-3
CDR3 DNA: TGTGCCATCAGTGGCGAGGTAAGGACTGAAGCTTTCTTT
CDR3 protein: CAISGEVRTEAFF

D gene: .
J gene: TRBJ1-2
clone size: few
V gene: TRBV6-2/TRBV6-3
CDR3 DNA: TGTGCCAGCAGTTACGGGATCGGCAGATACTATGGCTACACCTTC
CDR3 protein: CASSYGIGRYYGYTF

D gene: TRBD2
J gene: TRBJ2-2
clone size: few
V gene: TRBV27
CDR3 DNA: TGTGCCAGCACTCCCGTGGGGGAGGGGTTCAACACCGGGGAGCTGTTTTTT
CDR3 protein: CASTPVGEGFNTGELFF

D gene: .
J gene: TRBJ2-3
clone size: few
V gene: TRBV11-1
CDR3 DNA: TGTGCCAGCAGCTTAGAGGTTGGGGGACATACGCAGTATTTT
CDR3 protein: CASSLEVGGHTQYF

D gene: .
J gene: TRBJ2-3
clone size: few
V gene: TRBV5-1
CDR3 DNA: TGCGCCAGCAGCCCAGCACTGCGGGGACACACAGATACGCAGTATTTT
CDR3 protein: CASSPALRGHTDTQYF

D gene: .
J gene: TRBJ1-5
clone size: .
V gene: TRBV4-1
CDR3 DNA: TGCGCCAGCAGCCAAGATGACTGGGCTCGGCCCCAGCATTTT
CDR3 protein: CASSQDDWARPQHF

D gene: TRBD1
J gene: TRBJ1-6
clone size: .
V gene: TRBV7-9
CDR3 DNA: TGTGCCAGCAGCTTGACAGGGGCTAGTTCACCCCTCCACTTT
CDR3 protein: CASSLTGASSPLHF

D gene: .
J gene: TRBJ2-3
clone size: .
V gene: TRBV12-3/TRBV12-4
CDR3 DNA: TGTGCCAGCAGTCTCCCGACTAGTAGCACAGATACGCAGTATTTT
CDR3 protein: CASSLPTSSTDTQYF

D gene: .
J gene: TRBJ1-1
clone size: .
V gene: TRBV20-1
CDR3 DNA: TGCAGTGCTAGAGACGCTAGGGGGGCCTTTACTGAAGCTTTCTTT
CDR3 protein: CSARDARGAFTEAFF

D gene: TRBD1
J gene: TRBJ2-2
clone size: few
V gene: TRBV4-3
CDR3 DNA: TGCGCCAGCAGCCAAACCGGGACAGGTACCGGGGAGCTGTTTTTT
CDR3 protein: CASSQTGTGTGELFF

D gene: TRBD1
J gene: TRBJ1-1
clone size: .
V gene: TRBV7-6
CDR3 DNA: TGTGCCAGCAGCTCCAGGGACAGTATATTGAAGGGAGCTTTCTTT
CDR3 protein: CASSSRDSILKGAFF

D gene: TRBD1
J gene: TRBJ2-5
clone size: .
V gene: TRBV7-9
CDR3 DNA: TGTGCCAGCAGCCGAATGGCGGCAGGGGGTCAAGAGACCCAGTACTTC
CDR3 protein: CASSRMAAGGQETQYF

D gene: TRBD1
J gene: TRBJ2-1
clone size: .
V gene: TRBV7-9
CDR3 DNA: TGTGCCAGCAGCTTAGAGGTGGAGAATGAGGGACAGGGAATAAATGAGCAGTTCTTC
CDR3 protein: CASSLEVENEGQGINEQFF

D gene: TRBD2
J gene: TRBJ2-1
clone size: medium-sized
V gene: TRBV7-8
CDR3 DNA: TGTGCCAGCAGCTTCGGGACTAGCGTCTTGATCTCCCAGTTCTTC
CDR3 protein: CASSFGTSVLISQFF

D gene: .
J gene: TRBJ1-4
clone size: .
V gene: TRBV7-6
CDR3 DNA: TGTGCCAGCAGTAAAAGGGTTTCGGAAAAACTGTTTTTT
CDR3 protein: CASSKRVSEKLFF

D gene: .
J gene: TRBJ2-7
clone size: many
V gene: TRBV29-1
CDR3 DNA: TGCAGCGTTGGTCTGGCGGGGCATGAAGCCGAGCAGTACTTC
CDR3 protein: CSVGLAGHEAEQYF

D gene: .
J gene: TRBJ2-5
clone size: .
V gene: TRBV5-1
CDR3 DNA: TGCGCCAGCACTTCATACGTAGGGTCGACGTTGGAGACCCAGTACTTC
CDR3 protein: CASTSYVGSTLETQYF

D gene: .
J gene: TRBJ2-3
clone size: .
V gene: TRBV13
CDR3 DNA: TGTGCCAGCACCCTGAAGGGGGCAGATACGCAGTATTTT
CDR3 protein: CASTLKGADTQYF

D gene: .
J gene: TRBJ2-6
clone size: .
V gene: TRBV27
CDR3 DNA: TGTGCCAGCAGACACTACCGGGACACAAGAGGCGTCCTGACTTTC
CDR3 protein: CASRHYRDTRGVLTF

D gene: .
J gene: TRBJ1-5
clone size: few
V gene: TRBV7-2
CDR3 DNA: TGTGCCAGCAGCCAGGGGCCGCCAGGTCCGAATCAGCCCCAGCATTTT
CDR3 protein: CASSQGPPGPNQPQHF

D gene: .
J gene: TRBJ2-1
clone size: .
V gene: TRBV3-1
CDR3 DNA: TGTGCCAGCAGCCAAGCGAGCCCGGGGGTTGGTGAGCAGTTCTTC
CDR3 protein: CASSQASPGVGEQFF

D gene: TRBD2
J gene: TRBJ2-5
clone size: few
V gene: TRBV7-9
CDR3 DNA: TGTGCCAGCAGCTCCCGCCGGCCAGCGGGGGACATAGAGACCCAGTACTTC
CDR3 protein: CASSSRRPAGDIETQYF

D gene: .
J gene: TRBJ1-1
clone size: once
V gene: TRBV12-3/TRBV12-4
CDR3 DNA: TGTGCCAGCCGGTTCACTCTGGGGAGATGGGTTGCTGAAGCTTTCTTT
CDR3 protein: CASRFTLGRWVAEAFF

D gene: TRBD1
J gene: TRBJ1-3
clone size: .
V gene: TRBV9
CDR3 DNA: TGTGCCAGCAGCTTCGGACAGGATGGAAACACCATATATTTT
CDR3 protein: CASSFGQDGNTIYF

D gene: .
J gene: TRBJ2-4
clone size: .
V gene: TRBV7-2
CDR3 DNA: TGTGCCAGCAGCTTAGAGGGGGGATGGACAGTAGCCAAAAACATTCAGTACTTC
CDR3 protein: CASSLEGGWTVAKNIQYF

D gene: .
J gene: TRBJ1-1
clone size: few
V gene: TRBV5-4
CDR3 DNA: TGTGCCAGCAGCAACGGGGAGAGTGAAGCTTTCTTT
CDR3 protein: CASSNGESEAFF

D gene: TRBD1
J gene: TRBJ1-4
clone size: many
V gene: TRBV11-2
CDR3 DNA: TGTGCCAGCAGCTTAAACAGGGGACAGTTGTACCCTGTCCGCAAACTGTTTTTT
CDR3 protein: CASSLNRGQLYPVRKLFF

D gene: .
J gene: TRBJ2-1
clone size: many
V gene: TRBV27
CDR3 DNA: TGTGCCAGCAGTTTCGCTGGATTTTACAATGAGCAGTTCTTC
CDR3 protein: CASSFAGFYNEQFF

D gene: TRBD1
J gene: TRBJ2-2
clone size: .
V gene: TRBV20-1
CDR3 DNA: TGCAGTGCACCCGGGACAGGGAGTCCCGGGGAGCTGTTTTTT
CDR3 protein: CSAPGTGSPGELFF

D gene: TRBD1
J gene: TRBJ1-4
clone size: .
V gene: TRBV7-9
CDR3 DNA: TGTGCCAGCAGCCCCACCACAGGGGGGGGTGAAAAACTGTTTTTT
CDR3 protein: CASSPTTGGGEKLFF

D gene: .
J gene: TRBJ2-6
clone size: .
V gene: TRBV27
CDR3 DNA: TGTGCCAGCAGTTTGGGACTTAGAGCCAACGTCCTGACTTTC
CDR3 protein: CASSLGLRANVLTF

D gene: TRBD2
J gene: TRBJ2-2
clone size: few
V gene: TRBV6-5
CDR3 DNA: TGTGCCAGCAGTTTCCGGGGACTACAACCCCCCGGGGAGCTGTTTTTT
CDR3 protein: CASSFRGLQPPGELFF

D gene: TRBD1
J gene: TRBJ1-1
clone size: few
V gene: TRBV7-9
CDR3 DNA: TGTGCCAGCAGCTTTATGAGACAGGGGAACACTGAAGCTTTCTTT
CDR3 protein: CASSFMRQGNTEAFF

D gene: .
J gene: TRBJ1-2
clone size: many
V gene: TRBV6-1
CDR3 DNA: TGTGCCAGCAGTGAAATACAGGAGTTTAATACCTTC
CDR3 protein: CASSEIQEFNTF

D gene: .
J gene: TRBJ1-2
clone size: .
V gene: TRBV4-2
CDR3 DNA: TGTGCCAGCAGCCAGGACCATATTGGGGGGGCGCGGAACTATGGCTACACCTTC
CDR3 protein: CASSQDHIGGARNYGYTF